A single sample is the source of the 19 T cell receptor beta chains below, sequenced in a study of lymphopenia after photon versus proton radiotherapy. Produced via immunoSEQ multiplex PCR; TCRdb's table is partial and in-frame only. The sample lists around 24,000 clones; around 86% were seen once. The starting material was peripheral blood, obtained from a patient treated with photon-based radiotherapy. The receptors were gathered from a woman aged 45-59 years with pancreatic cancer.

The chain uses TRBV5-5 and TRBJ2-5, with 8 bases matching TRBD2. J was trimmed by 5 bases and V by 1 base; bases with no gene match: 4. The CDR3 spans 14 residues. The germline gives CDR1 SGHKS, CDR2 YYEKEE (reference sequence). The DNA of the CDR3 is TGTGCCAGCAGCTTGAGCGGGGGTTCGGAGACCCAGTACTTC. Amino acids: CASSLSGGSETQYF. Using reference TRBV5-5 and TRBJ2-5 for the parts outside the CDR3, the full variable domain is DAGVTQSPTHLIKTRGQQVTLRCSPISGHKSVSWYQQVLGQGPQFIFQYYEKEERGRGNFPDRFSARQFPNYSSELNVNALLLGDSALYLCASSLSGGSETQYFGPGTRLLVL.

The genes are TRBV18 and TRBJ2-5, with TRBD2 matching over 8 bases. Trimming at V came to 4 bases and at J to 1 base, leaving 11 bases not matched to a gene. Per germline, CDR1 KGHSH and CDR2 LQKENI. The CDR3 consists of 17 residues. The DNA of the CDR3 is TGTGCCAGCTCACGCCGGAGGAGCGGGAGCCTCCAAGAGACCCAGTACTTC. Translating gives CASSRRRSGSLQETQYF.

This clone was seen only a few times. V gene TRBV4-1 combines with J gene TRBJ2-7, with D possibly matching TRBD1 (5 bases). This CDR3 region has 14 residues. V lost 3 bases to trimming and J lost 4 bases, with 13 bases between them. Germline-derived CDR1 and CDR2 are MGHRA and YSYEKL. CDR3 sequence: CASSQAAGRYEQYF. CDR3 DNA sequence: TGCGCCAGCAGCCAGGCAGCAGGGCGGTACGAGCAGTACTTC.

This sequence joins TRBV27 and TRBJ2-5; D gene uncertain. Germline assignment: CDR1 MNHEY and CDR2 SMNVEV (reference sequence). V was trimmed by 4 bases and J by 1 base, leaving 4 bases between them. The CDR3 is 12 amino acids. As DNA, the CDR3 is TGTGCCAGCAGTTCCTTCCAAGAGACCCAGTACTTC. This codes for CASSSFQETQYF.

This rearrangement joins TRBV11-1 to TRBJ2-3; 12 nucleotides align to TRBD2. The CDR3 is 16 residues long. V gave up 5 bases and J gave up 3 bases; unmatched junction bases: 6. Per the germline V gene, CDR1 is SGHAT and CDR2 is FQDESV (reference sequence). The CDR3 DNA sequence: TGTGCCAGCAGCGCTACTAGCGGGAGGTATACAGATACGCAGTATTTT. The encoded protein is CASSATSGRYTDTQYF. Supplemented by reference TRBV11-1 and TRBJ2-3, the full variable domain reads EAEVAQSPRYKITEKSQAVAFWCDPISGHATLYWYRQILGQGPELLVQFQDESVVDDSQLPKDRFSAERLKGVDSTLKIQPAELGDSAMYLCASSATSGRYTDTQYFGPGTRLTVL.

This rearrangement joins TRBV7-8 to TRBJ2-1; perhaps TRBD1 as D (5 bases). The germline gives CDR1 SGHVS, CDR2 FQNEAQ. This CDR3 comprises 13 residues. V dropped 5 bases and J dropped 3 bases, with 8 bases sitting between them. CDR3 in DNA: TGTGCCAGCAGCCTGCAGGGCTACAATGAGCAGTTCTTC. This codes for CASSLQGYNEQFF. The complete variable domain, with remaining parts taken from reference TRBV7-8 and TRBJ2-1, reads GAGVSQSPRYKVAKRGQDVALRCDPISGHVSLFWYQQALGQGPEFLTYFQNEAQLDKSGLPSDRFFAERPEGSVSTLKIQRTQQEDSAVYLCASSLQGYNEQFFGPGTRLTVL.

This chain links TRBV7-9 with TRBJ2-5; D gene unclear. V was shortened by 8 bases and J by 1 base, with 2 bases between the two germline ends. Germline CDR1 reads SEHNR; CDR2 reads FQNEAQ (reference sequence). This CDR3 is 10 amino acids long. CDR3 nucleotide sequence: TGTGCCAGCGCCCAAGAGACCCAGTACTTC. Residues: CASAQETQYF.

This clone was seen a handful of times. The rearrangement joins TRBV28 to TRBJ2-1; TRBD2 is a possible D gene (5 bases). The V gene's germline CDR1 is MDHEN and CDR2 SYDVKM. The CDR3 contains 11 residues. Trimming shortened V by 8 bases and J by 7 bases, and 9 bases separated the two germline ends. CDR3 sequence (DNA): TGTGCCAGCGGGAGTCGAAATGAGCAGTTCTTC. Its protein is CASGSRNEQFF.

This clone was seen a few times. V and J are TRBV5-6 and TRBJ2-1; 10 bases are shared with TRBD2. V lost 4 bases, J lost 4 bases, and 8 bases stayed unmatched. There are 16 residues in the CDR3. From germline, CDR1 is SGHDT and CDR2 YYEEEE. CDR3 nucleotides: TGTGCCAGCAGCATAAGCGGGAGGGGCCGGTACAATGAGCAGTTCTTC. Protein: CASSISGRGRYNEQFF.

This sequence joins TRBV5-1 and TRBJ2-1; unclear D gene. This CDR3 has 14 residues. Trimming pared 5 bases from V and 4 bases from J, leaving 13 bases between. CDR1 is SGHRS, CDR2 YFSETQ, per germline. CDR3 DNA sequence: TGCGCCAGCAGTTCGATGGACCAATACAATGAGCAGTTCTTC. Amino acids: CASSSMDQYNEQFF.

J is TRBJ1-1 and V is TRBV5-4, with 11 positions matching TRBD1. CDR3 length: 15 residues. Looked up from germline, CDR1 is SGHNT and CDR2 is YYREEE (reference sequence). The J segment lost 5 bases and the V segment lost 4 bases, leaving 7 bases of the junction unmatched. CDR3 region: CASSPPGTGGTEAFF. The CDR3 DNA follows: TGTGCCAGCAGCCCCCCCGGGACAGGGGGAACTGAAGCTTTCTTT. Complete variable domain (other parts from reference TRBV5-4 and TRBJ1-1): ETGVTQSPTHLIKTRGQQVTLRCSSQSGHNTVSWYQQALGQGPQFIFQYYREEENGRGNFPPRFSGLQFPNYSSELNVNALELDDSALYLCASSPPGTGGTEAFFGQGTRLTVV.

J is TRBJ1-1 and V is TRBV15, with a possible D match to TRBD1 (5 bases). V lost 2 bases and J 1 base, leaving 17 bases between the germline ends. The V gene's germline CDR1 is LNHNV and CDR2 YYDKDF (reference sequence). The CDR3 extends over 17 amino acids. The CDR3 region is CATSRRTFGTGNTEAFF. The CDR3 DNA sequence: TGTGCCACCAGCAGACGCACTTTCGGGACGGGGAACACTGAAGCTTTCTTT.

The V call is TRBV5-1, the J call TRBJ2-2; D is unresolved. The CDR3 covers 15 residues. V shed 3 bases and J shed 1 base, with 10 bases lying between them. Germline V gene lookup returns CDR1 SGHRS and CDR2 YFSETQ. The CDR3 sequence is CASSSAQRNTGELFF. Written as DNA, the CDR3 is TGCGCCAGCAGCTCCGCTCAACGGAACACCGGGGAGCTGTTTTTT.

The rearrangement links TRBV28 to TRBJ1-2; D is undetermined. The germline V and J ends were trimmed by 4 bases and 4 bases, with 16 bases remaining between them. Germline-derived CDR1 and CDR2 are MDHEN and SYDVKM. The CDR3 runs 15 residues. The CDR3 sequence is CASSSNSAEGYGYTF. The CDR3 DNA sequence: TGTGCCAGCAGTTCTAACTCCGCAGAGGGCTATGGCTACACCTTC.

V usage is TRBV29-1 and J usage is TRBJ2-1; 14 bases line up with TRBD2. V shed 4 bases, J shed 2 bases, and the junction held 10 bases outside the gene matches. The germline gives CDR1 SQVTM, CDR2 ANQGSEA. The length of the CDR3 is 18 residues. CDR3 sequence reads: CSVAGTSGRRRAYNEQFF. DNA of the CDR3: TGCAGCGTTGCGGGGACTAGCGGGAGAAGAAGGGCCTACAATGAGCAGTTCTTC.

The genes are TRBV18 and TRBJ2-5; 8 bases are shared with TRBD2. Looked up from germline, CDR1 is KGHSH and CDR2 is LQKENI. Trimming at V came to 0 bases and at J to 1 base, leaving 16 bases not matched to a gene. The CDR3 length is 20 residues. CDR3 sequence: CASSPPVGSIAGPPQETQYF. The CDR3 DNA is TGTGCCAGCTCACCACCTGTAGGCTCTATAGCGGGACCACCCCAAGAGACCCAGTACTTC.

The chain is built from TRBV5-4 and TRBJ2-7; 10 nucleotides align to TRBD1. This CDR3 is 15 amino acids long. Germline V CDR1 and CDR2: SGHNT, YYREEE (reference sequence). V dropped 0 bases and J dropped 4; count of bases not matched to a gene: 4. CDR3 sequence reads: CASSLEGTGEYEQYF. The CDR3 DNA is TGTGCCAGCAGCTTGGAAGGGACAGGGGAGTACGAGCAGTACTTC.

The J gene is TRBJ1-1, the V gene TRBV28; D ambiguous. V lost 2 bases and J 0 bases, leaving 10 bases between the germline ends. There are 15 residues in the CDR3. Per the germline V gene, CDR1 is MDHEN and CDR2 is SYDVKM. DNA for the CDR3: TGTGCCAGCAGTTTAACGGGAGAGATGAACACTGAAGCTTTCTTT. Amino acids: CASSLTGEMNTEAFF.

This clone was counted between two and nine times. The genes are TRBV29-1 and TRBJ2-1, with 13 bases aligning to TRBD2. Trimming cost V 6 bases and J 0 bases; bases outside gene matches: 8. CDR1 and CDR2 from the germline V gene are SQVTM and ANQGSEA. This CDR3 comprises 17 residues. In DNA, the CDR3 is TGCAGCGTATCCGGGACTAGCGGGGCTAGCTCCTACAATGAGCAGTTCTTC. Its protein product is CSVSGTSGASSYNEQFF.